Below, 31 T cell receptor beta chains from the same sample are listed, as sequenced in a study of T cells in localized non-small cell lung cancer. Sequenced by immunoSEQ multiplex PCR; TCRdb stores in-frame clones only, minus some. Here the sample spans over 20,000 clones, more than 85% being singletons. Sequencing was performed on peripheral blood, taken before any cancer treatment. Receptor source: a man aged 35 to 69 with stage III squamous cell lung carcinoma.

The chain recombines TRBV4-1 with TRBJ2-3; 11 bases map to TRBD2. In germline, CDR1 is MGHRA, CDR2 YSYEKL. V was clipped by 1 base and J by 3 bases; unmatched bases: 9. The CDR3 sequence is 18 residues long. CDR3 DNA: TGCGCCAGCAGCCAAGCGGTTCTAGCGGGAGGATCGACAGATACGCAGTATTTT. Its translation: CASSQAVLAGGSTDTQYF.

This chain links TRBV6-6 with TRBJ1-1; D unclear. CDR1 MNHNY and CDR2 SVGAGI come from the germline V gene (reference sequence). The CDR3 consists of 13 residues. Trimming stripped 7 bases from V and 1 base from J, with 10 bases between. CDR3 bases: TGTGCCAGCACCCAGGTGGAGAACACTGAAGCTTTCTTT. Residues: CASTQVENTEAFF.

The chain joins TRBV28 to TRBJ1-5; 10 nucleotides line up with TRBD1. The junction had 5 bases not matched to a gene; V was cut back by 6 bases and J by 6 bases. This CDR3 region has 14 residues. Germline V gives CDR1 MDHEN, CDR2 SYDVKM. The CDR3 loop is CASSRTGGGQPQHF. The CDR3, as DNA: TGTGCCAGCAGCCGGACAGGGGGAGGTCAGCCCCAGCATTTT.

The chain links TRBV20-1 to TRBJ1-3; D gene unclear. The V gene's germline CDR1 is DFQATT and CDR2 SNEGSKA (reference sequence). Trimming removed 4 bases from V and 4 bases from J, with 5 bases in between. The CDR3 sequence is 11 residues long. The CDR3 nucleotides read TGCAGTGCTAACCTGGGAAACACCATATATTTT. It translates to CSANLGNTIYF.

The V and J genes are TRBV6-5 and TRBJ1-2, with 8 positions matching TRBD1. Losses at the gene ends were 0 bases for V and 7 bases for J; bases not matched to a gene: 4. This CDR3 spans 14 amino acids. Germline V lookup: CDR1 MNHEY, CDR2 SVGAGI. As DNA, the CDR3 is TGTGCCAGCAGTTACTCGGACAGGGCGGGTGGCTACACCTTC. Translating gives CASSYSDRAGGYTF.

The chain joins TRBV5-1 to TRBJ2-5; TRBD1 agrees at 7 bases. The CDR3 totals 15 residues. Germline CDR1 reads SGHRS; CDR2 reads YFSETQ. Trimming at V came to 1 base and at J to 4 bases, leaving 7 bases not matched to a gene. The CDR3 DNA follows: TGCGCCAGCAGCTTGTGGACAGGTCTGGGAGAGACCCAGTACTTC. Its translation: CASSLWTGLGETQYF.

V is TRBV4-2 and J is TRBJ1-4; 9 nucleotides align to TRBD1. The CDR3 sequence is 15 residues long. The germline gives CDR1 LGHNA, CDR2 YNFKEQ. V trimming: 3 bases; J trimming: 13 bases; junction bases outside the gene matches: 12. This chain's CDR3 is CASSHRDRATVGLFF. The DNA of the CDR3 is TGTGCCAGCAGCCATCGGGACAGGGCGACAGTTGGACTGTTTTTT.

This clone was recorded once. The chain has TRBV11-2 and TRBJ2-7, with TRBD2 matching over 11 bases. The germline V gene encodes CDR1 SGHAT and CDR2 FQNNGV. V shed 5 bases and J 2 bases; nucleotides not matched to a gene: 5. This CDR3 is built from 15 residues. This CDR3 is CASSPRLAGTYEQYF. The DNA of the CDR3 is TGTGCCAGCAGCCCAAGACTAGCGGGGACCTACGAGCAGTACTTC. The variable domain in full, completed from reference TRBV11-2 and TRBJ2-7, reads EAGVAQSPRYKIIEKRQSVAFWCNPISGHATLYWYQQILGQGPKLLIQFQNNGVVDDSQLPKDRFSAERLKGVDSTLKIQPAKLEDSAVYLCASSPRLAGTYEQYFGPGTRLTVT.

The sample holds one count of this clone. The chain uses TRBV25-1 and TRBJ2-5, with 8 bases aligning to TRBD2. With 1 base clipped from V and 3 bases from J, the junction kept 7 bases outside the gene matches. CDR3 size: 16 residues. Looked up from germline, CDR1 is MGHDK and CDR2 is SYGVNS. Written as DNA, the CDR3 is TGTGCCAGCAGTGAATCCCAGGGAGCGGGGGAAGAGACCCAGTACTTC. It translates to CASSESQGAGEETQYF.

The chain links TRBV6-4 to TRBJ2-7; D tentatively fits TRBD1 or TRBD2 (5 bases each). Deletions cut 0 bases from V and 4 bases from J, with 13 bases between. Germline V gene data show CDR1 as MRHNA and CDR2 as SNTAGT. This CDR3 region has 15 residues. The chain's CDR3 is CASSDSGERGYEQYF. CDR3 DNA sequence: TGTGCCAGCAGTGACTCGGGGGAGAGGGGTTACGAGCAGTACTTC.

This chain connects TRBV28 to TRBJ1-5, with a weak D call TRBD1 (6 bases). The germline V gene encodes CDR1 MDHEN and CDR2 SYDVKM. V was trimmed by 6 bases and J by 3 bases, leaving 30 bases between them. The CDR3 is made up of 20 amino acids. This chain's CDR3 is CASRLRGMGGGSRYNQPQHF. As DNA, the CDR3 is TGTGCCAGCAGACTAAGGGGTATGGGGGGCGGCTCCAGATACAATCAGCCCCAGCATTTT.

The V gene is TRBV5-6, the J gene TRBJ2-1, with a possible D match to TRBD1 (5 bases). The V gene's germline CDR1 is SGHDT and CDR2 YYEEEE. The CDR3 sequence is 13 residues long. V was cut by 4 bases and J by 3 bases, with 8 bases left in between. CDR3: CASSSDSYNEQFF. CDR3 DNA: TGTGCCAGCAGCAGCGACAGCTACAATGAGCAGTTCTTC.

The chain recombines TRBV5-4 with TRBJ2-4; D is possibly TRBD2 (5 bases). The length of the CDR3 is 14 residues. Trimming took 4 bases from V and 5 from J, leaving 13 bases between them. Germline values: CDR1 SGHNT, CDR2 YYREEE (reference sequence). The CDR3 nucleotides are TGTGCCAGCAGCGCCGCCGGGGTCGAAAACATTCAGTACTTC. It codes for CASSAAGVENIQYF.

This rearrangement joins TRBV5-1 to TRBJ2-1; no definite D call. The germline CDR1 and CDR2 sequences are SGHRS and YFSETQ. The CDR3 has 14 residues. V was trimmed by 1 base and J by 5 bases, leaving 10 bases between them. The CDR3 sequence: CASSLTGDNNEQFF. The CDR3 DNA follows: TGCGCCAGCAGCTTGACTGGCGACAACAATGAGCAGTTCTTC.

The chain couples TRBV5-1 to TRBJ2-3; 8 positions match TRBD1. In germline, CDR1 is SGHRS, CDR2 YFSETQ. The CDR3 spans 15 residues. V dropped 4 bases and J dropped 3; count of bases not matched to a gene: 7. CDR3 amino acids: CASSPQGGGTDTQYF. The CDR3 bases are TGCGCCAGCAGCCCACAGGGGGGTGGGACAGATACGCAGTATTTT.

The chain joins TRBV9 to TRBJ1-3; tentatively, D is TRBD1 (6 bases). The germline V and J ends were trimmed by 3 bases and 0 bases, with 13 bases remaining between them. The germline CDR1 and CDR2 sequences are SGDLS and YYNGEE. The CDR3 length is 16 residues. CDR3 nucleotides: TGTGCCAGCAGCGCCGGGACACCTGACTCTGGAAACACCATATATTTT. The encoded protein is CASSAGTPDSGNTIYF.

V is TRBV19 and J is TRBJ1-3, with 8 bases lining up with TRBD1. The CDR3 has 14 residues. CDR1 is LNHDA and CDR2 is SQIVND in the germline V gene (reference sequence). The V segment lost 4 bases and the J segment 4 bases; nucleotides outside the gene matches: 3. The CDR3: CASSTGTGGNTIYF. DNA for the CDR3: TGTGCCAGTAGTACGGGGACAGGCGGAAACACCATATATTTT. Looking up the rest from reference TRBV19 and TRBJ1-3 gives the full variable domain: DGGITQSPKYLFRKEGQNVTLSCEQNLNHDAMYWYRQDPGQGLRLIYYSQIVNDFQKGDIAEGYSVSREKKESFPLTVTSAQKNPTAFYLCASSTGTGGNTIYFGEGSWLTVV.

This clone showed up just once. The gene calls are TRBV19 and TRBJ1-5, with D tentatively TRBD1 (6 bases). Trimming shortened V by 5 bases and J by 5 bases, and 13 bases separated the two germline ends. This CDR3 spans 14 amino acids. The germline V gene encodes CDR1 LNHDA and CDR2 SQIVND (reference sequence). The CDR3 DNA reads TGTGCCAGTAGTGCGACAGGCGGGGATCAGCCCCAGCATTTT. Protein sequence: CASSATGGDQPQHF.

The chain is built from TRBV15 and TRBJ1-4; D perhaps matches TRBD1 (6 bases). V was cut by 2 bases and J by 8 bases, with 12 bases left in between. The CDR3 runs to 14 residues. Germline CDR1 reads LNHNV; CDR2 reads YYDKDF (reference sequence). The CDR3 nucleotides are TGTGCCACCAGCAGACCGGGACACGGGGAAAAACTGTTTTTT. Protein sequence: CATSRPGHGEKLFF.

CDR3 DNA sequence: TGTGCCAGCAGCTTGCCCCGGGCTAGCGGGAGCACAGATACGCAGTATTTT. Amino acid sequence: CASSLPRASGSTDTQYF. The chain combines TRBV5-4 with TRBJ2-3, with 8 bases matching TRBD2. This CDR3 spans 17 amino acids. Germline lookup yields CDR1 SGHNT and CDR2 YYREEE (reference sequence). V lost 1 base and J lost 0; bases outside the gene matches: 7. Filled out from reference TRBV5-4 and TRBJ2-3, the complete variable domain reads ETGVTQSPTHLIKTRGQQVTLRCSSQSGHNTVSWYQQALGQGPQFIFQYYREEENGRGNFPPRFSGLQFPNYSSELNVNALELDDSALYLCASSLPRASGSTDTQYFGPGTRLTVL.

Written as DNA, the CDR3 is TGTGCCAGCAGTTTATTCAGGGGTGGACAGCCCCAGCATTTT. Its protein product is CASSLFRGGQPQHF. This sequence joins TRBV28 and TRBJ1-5; tentative D call: TRBD1 (6 bases). The CDR3 is 14 residues long. V lost 1 base, J lost 7 bases, and 11 bases lay in between. Germline assignment: CDR1 MDHEN and CDR2 SYDVKM.

The genes are TRBV28 and TRBJ2-3; D gene unclear. Trimming left V 4 bases short and J 6 bases short, with 11 bases between. The CDR3 is 13 amino acids. Per the germline V gene, CDR1 is MDHEN and CDR2 is SYDVKM. This CDR3 is CASSSTPRDTQYF. The CDR3 DNA sequence: TGTGCCAGCAGTTCCACGCCTCGGGATACGCAGTATTTT.

The chain employs TRBV5-1 and TRBJ2-7; a possible D gene is TRBD2 (6 bases). Between the trimmed V and J ends, which lost 0 bases and 4 bases, there was a span of 11 bases. The germline V gene encodes CDR1 SGHRS and CDR2 YFSETQ. This CDR3 spans 14 amino acids. The CDR3 sequence: CASSLVRGNYEQYF. The DNA of the CDR3 is TGCGCCAGCAGCTTGGTACGGGGGAATTACGAGCAGTACTTC.

V and J are TRBV7-2 and TRBJ2-5, with unresolved D. The CDR3 extends over 12 amino acids. V gave up 4 bases and J gave up 4 bases, with 7 bases separating them. Looked up from germline, CDR1 is SGHTA and CDR2 is FQGNSA. The CDR3 region is CASSSTVETQYF. Here the CDR3 DNA reads TGTGCCAGCAGCTCCACCGTAGAGACCCAGTACTTC.

The genes are TRBV10-3 and TRBJ1-2, with 8 bases lining up with TRBD1. Germline V lookup: CDR1 ENHRY, CDR2 SYGVKD. This CDR3 region has 14 residues. V was clipped by 2 bases and J by 8 bases; unmatched bases: 7. Here the CDR3 reads CAISEPQGADGYTF. CDR3 nucleotides: TGTGCCATCAGTGAGCCCCAGGGGGCGGACGGCTACACCTTC.

The chain combines TRBV18 with TRBJ1-4; D unresolved. CDR1 is KGHSH and CDR2 is LQKENI in the germline V gene. This CDR3 has 16 amino acids. V lost 2 bases and J lost 4, with 14 bases in between. The CDR3 sequence: CASSPRPQRDNEKLFF. CDR3 nucleotide sequence: TGTGCCAGCTCACCAAGGCCGCAGAGGGATAATGAAAAACTGTTTTTT.

CDR3 sequence: CSIRSGGRAFF. The CDR3 DNA reads as TGCAGCATACGGTCAGGGGGACGGGCTTTCTTT. The chain employs TRBV29-1 and TRBJ1-1; 7 positions agree with TRBD1. Unmatched junction bases numbered 11, after V lost 8 bases and J lost 11 bases. The CDR3 consists of 11 residues. Looked up from germline, CDR1 is SQVTM and CDR2 is ANQGSEA. The variable domain in full, with the rest retrieved from reference TRBV29-1 and TRBJ1-1, is SAVISQKPSRDICQRGTSLTIQCQVDSQVTMMFWYRQQPGQSLTLIATANQGSEATYESGFVIDKFPISRPNLTFSTLTVSNMSPEDSSIYLCSIRSGGRAFFGQGTRLTVV.

The V call is TRBV7-2, the J call TRBJ1-5; a possible D gene is TRBD1 (5 bases). V was pared by 2 bases and J by 5 bases, with 22 bases between. The CDR3 consists of 18 residues. CDR1 is SGHTA, CDR2 FQGNSA, per germline. CDR3 bases: TGTGCCAGCAGCTTAAGGGTGGGGCAAATATCGGGGGATCAGCCCCAGCATTTT. As protein: CASSLRVGQISGDQPQHF.

The chain couples TRBV29-1 to TRBJ1-2; the D is unclear. The CDR3 covers 12 residues. The V end lost 1 base, the J end lost 2 bases, and 5 bases lay between the germline ends. Germline V gives CDR1 SQVTM, CDR2 ANQGSEA. CDR3 coding DNA: TGCAGCGTTGAAGCTGGCAACTATGGCTACACCTTC. Translated: CSVEAGNYGYTF.

Only one count was recorded for this clone. The J gene is TRBJ1-4, the V gene TRBV4-3, with TRBD1 identical over 8 bases. J lost 3 bases, V lost 4 bases, and 4 bases had no gene match. The CDR3 consists of 15 residues. Per the germline V gene, CDR1 is LGHNA and CDR2 is YSLEER. CDR3 bases: TGCGCCAGCAGCCCTACGACAGGGGCTAATGAAAAACTGTTTTTT. Encoded protein: CASSPTTGANEKLFF.

The CDR3, as DNA: TGTGCCAGCAGCTTTTTAGGGCCTCGAGCCTACGAGCAGTACTTC. It specifies CASSFLGPRAYEQYF. The chain employs TRBV7-3 and TRBJ2-7, with D hard to call. The CDR3 sequence is 15 residues long. V was pared by 3 bases and J by 2 bases, with 14 bases between. Germline loops: CDR1 SGHTA, CDR2 FQGTGA. Full variable domain (rest looked up from reference TRBV7-3 and TRBJ2-7): GAGVSQTPSNKVTEKGKYVELRCDPISGHTALYWYRQSLGQGPEFLIYFQGTGAADDSGLPNDRFFAVRPEGSVSTLKIQRTERGDSAVYLCASSFLGPRAYEQYFGPGTRLTVT.